What follows are 21 T cell receptor beta chains derived from one specimen sequenced in a study of identical twins. In TCRdb, the 5' RACE reads were re-called with MiXCR into one record per CDR3 protein. The repertoire holds 640,000 or so distinct CDR3 sequences, with 6.1% as singletons. Specimen: naive T cells sorted from blood. All receptors derive from a man between 18 and 35 years old in good health.

This chain uses TRBV27 with TRBJ2-5; tentatively, D is TRBD1 (5 bases). Trimming cost V 8 bases and J 4 bases, with 11 bases left between them. CDR1 and CDR2 from the germline V gene are MNHEY and SMNVEV (reference sequence). The CDR3 runs 12 residues. The CDR3 region has the DNA TGTGCCAGCGGACACCCGGGAGAGACCCAGTACTTC. This encodes CASGHPGETQYF.

This clonotype was counted ten times or more. The chain uses TRBV20-1 and TRBJ2-1; 7 bases agree with TRBD2. CDR3 size: 13 residues. V shed 3 bases, J shed 6 bases, and the junction held 5 bases outside the gene matches. CDR1 is DFQATT and CDR2 is SNEGSKA in the germline V gene (reference sequence). The CDR3 loop reads CSASRLAGNEQFF. DNA of the CDR3: TGCAGTGCTAGCCGACTAGCAGGCAATGAGCAGTTCTTC.

This clonotype turned up a few times. The CDR3 sequence is CASSLAHTSGGPYEQYF. Written as DNA, the CDR3 is TGTGCCAGCAGCTTAGCGCATACTAGCGGGGGACCCTACGAGCAGTACTTC. The V and J genes are TRBV7-2 and TRBJ2-7, with 11 bases that match TRBD2. Trimming took 0 bases from V and 2 from J; bases not matched to a gene: 6. CDR3 length equals 17 residues. CDR1 and CDR2 from the germline V gene are SGHTA and FQGNSA.

Concerning this clonotype: This could be a read error, since a much larger clone is one nucleotide away. No conserved phenylalanine or tryptophan ends this CDR3, so it is likely a read error. V usage is TRBV9 and J usage is TRBJ2-1; D gene uncertain. This CDR3 comprises 13 residues. The V gene lost 0 bases and the J gene lost 4 bases, with 5 bases spanning the gap. Germline assignment: CDR1 SGDLS and CDR2 YYNGEE. CDR3: CASSVVEYNEQFV. As DNA, the CDR3 is TGTGCCAGCAGCGTAGTGGAGTACAATGAGCAGTTCGTC.

In this sample, this clonotype turned up a few times. V usage is TRBV29-1 and J usage is TRBJ2-7; D call uncertain. The CDR3 loop spans 13 amino acids. V lost 2 bases and J 0 bases, leaving 8 bases between the germline ends. Per germline, CDR1 SQVTM and CDR2 ANQGSEA. The CDR3 loop reads CSVETVPSYEQYF. The CDR3 DNA reads as TGCAGCGTTGAAACAGTTCCCTCCTACGAGCAGTACTTC.

This clonotype came up many times. V and J are TRBV5-6 and TRBJ2-2; D may be TRBD1 or TRBD2 (6 bases each). Germline-derived CDR1 and CDR2 are SGHDT and YYEEEE. The CDR3 covers 13 residues. V was clipped by 2 bases and J by 7 bases, with 9 bases between them. The CDR3 protein is CASSFGGFGELFF. The CDR3 region has the DNA TGTGCCAGCAGCTTCGGGGGCTTCGGGGAGCTGTTTTTT.

The gene calls are TRBV27 and TRBJ2-5; possibly TRBD1 for D (5 bases). With 3 bases removed from V and 6 bases from J, the gap between germline ends came to 8 bases. The germline CDR1 and CDR2 sequences are MNHEY and SMNVEV (reference sequence). The CDR3 totals 12 residues. In DNA form, the CDR3 reads TGTGCCAGCAGTTTTTCAGGGAAGACCCAGTACTTC. Translating it yields CASSFSGKTQYF.

This clonotype came up many times. The chain employs TRBV12-3 or TRBV12-4 and TRBJ1-4, with D maybe TRBD1 (6 bases). The CDR3 consists of 14 residues. The V gene lost 1 base and the J gene lost 8 bases, with 11 bases spanning the gap. The CDR3 DNA is TGTGCCAGCAGTTTAGGACAGGTTTGGGAAAAACTGTTTTTT. It specifies CASSLGQVWEKLFF.

This clonotype was seen only a few times. V is TRBV7-9 and J is TRBJ1-2; D is ambiguous. In germline, CDR1 is SEHNR, CDR2 FQNEAQ (reference sequence). CDR3 length: 13 amino acids. The V end was cut by 5 bases, the J end by 8 bases, with 15 bases between. CDR3: CASSLPATGGYTF. CDR3 nucleotide sequence: TGTGCCAGCAGCCTTCCTGCGACGGGAGGCTACACCTTC.

This clonotype was counted between two and nine times. The chain carries TRBV25-1 and TRBJ1-3; no definite D call. Germline V gene sequence: CDR1 MGHDK, CDR2 SYGVNS. CDR3 length: 13 residues. Trimming stripped 6 bases from V and 8 bases from J, with 14 bases between. The CDR3 loop is CASSPDVYDTIYF. CDR3 sequence (DNA): TGTGCCAGCAGCCCCGACGTCTACGACACCATATATTTT.

At least ten counts were recorded for this clonotype. This chain uses TRBV20-1 with TRBJ1-4; D unclear. The CDR3 consists of 13 residues. The V end lost 6 bases, the J end lost 5 bases, and 13 bases lay between the germline ends. Germline loops: CDR1 DFQATT, CDR2 SNEGSKA (reference sequence). The CDR3 DNA sequence: TGCAGTGCGAATCCTGGAGGAAATGAAAAACTGTTTTTT. This gives the protein CSANPGGNEKLFF.

The sample holds many counts of this clonotype. The chain links TRBV6-2 or TRBV6-3 to TRBJ2-6; 7 positions match TRBD1. CDR1 MNHEY and CDR2 SVGEGT come from the germline V gene. With 9 bases clipped from V and 2 bases from J, the junction kept 1 base outside the gene matches. The CDR3 runs 13 residues. The CDR3 is CASTGAGANVLTF. In DNA form, the CDR3 reads TGTGCCAGTACAGGGGCTGGGGCCAACGTCCTGACTTTC.

This clonotype was observed many times. The chain links TRBV2 to TRBJ1-2; weak D call: TRBD1 (6 bases). CDR1 and CDR2 (germline): SNHLY, FYNNEI. The V gene lost 6 bases and the J gene lost 2 bases, with 13 bases spanning the gap. This CDR3 has 14 residues. The CDR3 DNA sequence: TGTGCCAGCAGACAGGACAGCTCGAACTATGGCTACACCTTC. This sequence encodes CASRQDSSNYGYTF.

This clonotype has at least ten counts. V is TRBV11-1 and J is TRBJ2-2; weak D call: TRBD1 (6 bases). In germline, CDR1 is SGHAT, CDR2 FQDESV (reference sequence). The CDR3 spans 17 residues. V dropped 3 bases and J dropped 6 bases, with 20 bases sitting between them. The chain's CDR3 is CASSFYGRAGDPGELFF. CDR3 bases: TGTGCCAGCAGCTTCTACGGCCGGGCAGGGGATCCCGGGGAGCTGTTTTTT.

V and J are TRBV29-1 and TRBJ2-2, with a possible D match to TRBD1 (6 bases). CDR3 size: 14 residues. V gave up 3 bases and J gave up 8 bases, with 16 bases separating them. Germline V gene sequence: CDR1 SQVTM, CDR2 ANQGSEA. The CDR3 sequence: CSVEDPGAVGELFF. The DNA for the CDR3 is TGCAGCGTTGAGGATCCAGGGGCGGTGGGGGAGCTGTTTTTT.

A few counts support this clonotype. The chain employs TRBV5-1 and TRBJ2-1, with TRBD2 identical over 8 bases. The CDR3 runs to 15 residues. V lost 0 bases and J lost 10; bases outside the gene matches: 9. The germline gives CDR1 SGHRS, CDR2 YFSETQ. CDR3 nucleotides: TGCGCCAGCAGCTTGGCGGCGGGAGGCCAGTCCGAGCAGTTCTTC. Its protein is CASSLAAGGQSEQFF. The full variable domain, in which reference TRBV5-1 and TRBJ2-1 provide the parts outside the CDR3, is KAGVTQTPRYLIKTRGQQVTLSCSPISGHRSVSWYQQTPGQGLQFLFEYFSETQRNKGNFPGRFSGRQFSNSRSEMNVSTLELGDSALYLCASSLAAGGQSEQFFGPGTRLTVL.

The sample holds many counts of this clonotype. This chain links TRBV12-3 or TRBV12-4 with TRBJ2-3; D remains ambiguous. Between the trimmed V and J ends, which lost 7 bases and 0 bases, there was a span of 11 bases. The CDR3 contains 14 residues. The CDR3 DNA is TGTGCCAGCACCCTACTTAGGAGCACAGATACGCAGTATTTT. It codes for CASTLLRSTDTQYF.

This clonotype was recorded many times. CDR3 in DNA: TGTGCCAGCTCACCCCTTGGTATAGCAGGGGGCCCGAACGAGCAGTACTTC. Protein sequence: CASSPLGIAGGPNEQYF. The chain employs TRBV18 and TRBJ2-7; 8 bases align to TRBD1. Germline V gene sequence: CDR1 KGHSH, CDR2 LQKENI. The V gene end was trimmed by 3 bases and the J gene end by 5 bases; junction bases not matched to a gene: 15. There are 17 residues in the CDR3.

This clonotype was seen many times. The CDR3 DNA is TGTGCCAGCAGTGCCAACCCGGGACTAGACTCCTACAATGAGCAGTTCTTC. Amino acid sequence: CASSANPGLDSYNEQFF. V is TRBV6-4 and J is TRBJ2-1; 8 nucleotides align to TRBD2. V was clipped by 4 bases and J by 0 bases; unmatched bases: 8. Germline V CDR1 and CDR2: MRHNA, SNTAGT. The CDR3 runs 17 residues.

The genes are TRBV28 and TRBJ2-4; no firm D call. Trimming cost V 2 bases and J 0 bases, with 14 bases left between them. The CDR3 has 17 residues. In germline, CDR1 is MDHEN, CDR2 SYDVKM. In nucleotides, the CDR3 is TGTGCCAGCAGTTTACCCGTGACTCTCATAGCCAAAAACATTCAGTACTTC. This gives the protein CASSLPVTLIAKNIQYF.

This clonotype appeared many times. V usage is TRBV29-1 and J usage is TRBJ2-1, with TRBD1 matching over 10 bases. Trimming took 4 bases from V and 6 from J; bases not matched to a gene: 3. Germline V gives CDR1 SQVTM, CDR2 ANQGSEA. This CDR3 has 13 residues. The CDR3 region has the DNA TGCAGCGTTGGGCGGACAGGGGGCAATGAGCAGTTCTTC. It translates to CSVGRTGGNEQFF.